Sequencing of this T cell receptor (beta chain) was carried out in a study of CD8+CD57+ T cells in acquired aplastic anemia. Overall study results and limits: Patient and control CD8+ Simpson's diversity was not significantly different. Patients had twenty-nine CD8+ CDR3 sequences in common with controls (the shared set).

CDR1 is LNHNV, CDR2 YYDKDF, per germline (reference sequence). The length of the CDR3 is 13 residues. V lost 0 bases and J lost 3, with 6 bases in between. Points on this clonotype: Its specificity is unknown.

The template used for profiling TCR beta VDJ and CDR3 was genomic DNA. Each CDR3 protein is one row after TCRdb ran MiXCR on the reads. The repertoire holds over 150,000 distinct CDR3 sequences, with about 50% as singletons. Sequencing involved patients with CD8+CD57+ cell expansion previously shown by flow cytometry. The gene calls are TRBV15 and TRBJ2-7; no firm D call. The source material was sorted CD4+, CD8+, or CD8+CD57+ T cells (not recorded which) from PBMCs. The receptor was derived from a human donor with aplastic anemia. This chain's CDR3 is CATSRDTVYEQYF. The DNA for the CDR3 is TGTGCCACCAGCAGAGATACGGTCTACGAGCAGTACTTC.